This is a list of T cell receptor beta chains from one sample in a study of cytomegalovirus exposure and HLA in healthy donors. The assay was immunoSEQ multiplex PCR, and TCRdb's table has in-frame clones only and misses some. The data contain roughly 100,000 clones, roughly 83% of them singletons. Specimen: PBMCs. These receptors were collected from a man aged 40-49 years in good health and CMV-seronegative. Both conserved end residues are part of each CDR3. D genes are given only for firm matches. Clone size is shown for a subset of rows, as once, few, many or a class of expanded clone.

J: TRBJ1-1; V: TRBV27; size: -; D: TRBD1; CDR3: CASRPLGQGGTEAFF
J: TRBJ1-5; V: TRBV5-8; size: few; D: -; CDR3: CASSLARGGVQPQHF
J: TRBJ1-3; V: TRBV10-3; size: few; D: -; CDR3: CAILRGAEGNTIYF
J: TRBJ2-5; V: TRBV19; size: -; D: -; CDR3: CASSIPGTSETQYF
J: TRBJ2-1; V: TRBV5-1; size: -; D: TRBD2; CDR3: CASSLDARGDNEQFF
J: TRBJ2-7; V: TRBV27; size: -; D: TRBD2; CDR3: CASRHGGGLGHEQYF
J: TRBJ2-1; V: TRBV7-2; size: -; D: -; CDR3: CASSFVFNSVNEQFF
J: TRBJ2-7; V: TRBV9; size: -; D: -; CDR3: CANSTRDSDYEQYF
J: TRBJ1-2; V: TRBV5-4; size: -; D: -; CDR3: CASSLESRNQRGYTF
J: TRBJ2-7; V: TRBV18; size: few; D: -; CDR3: CASSPRIGGSEQYF
J: TRBJ2-1; V: TRBV7-3; size: -; D: -; CDR3: CASSLIPGNSYNEQFF
J: TRBJ1-2; V: TRBV7-3; size: -; D: TRBD1; CDR3: CASSPQGTGEVGGYTF
J: TRBJ2-4; V: TRBV27; size: -; D: -; CDR3: CASSTNRIPGGLAKNIQYF
J: TRBJ2-7; V: TRBV6-5; size: -; D: TRBD1; CDR3: CASRRQGDSYEQYF
J: TRBJ2-5; V: TRBV7-2; size: -; D: TRBD2; CDR3: CASSLQRGGGETQYF
J: TRBJ1-5; V: TRBV7-9; size: -; D: -; CDR3: CSSSLIGVAQHF
J: TRBJ2-5; V: TRBV5-6; size: -; D: -; CDR3: CASSPESSAETQYF
J: TRBJ2-1; V: TRBV9; size: medium-sized; D: TRBD1; CDR3: CASSARQGRMNEQFF
J: TRBJ1-3; V: TRBV5-6; size: -; D: TRBD1; CDR3: CASSSGTASFGNTIYF
J: TRBJ2-3; V: TRBV2; size: -; D: -; CDR3: CASGGMGTASTDTQYF
J: TRBJ2-5; V: TRBV27; size: -; D: TRBD2; CDR3: CASSSPSGERQETQYF
J: TRBJ2-6; V: TRBV21-1; size: -; D: -; CDR3: CASSKVVQGLRGGANVLTF
J: TRBJ2-2; V: TRBV5-6; size: -; D: TRBD1; CDR3: CASSLDRANTGELFF
J: TRBJ2-1; V: TRBV10-3; size: once; D: -; CDR3: CAISESSPDEQFF
J: TRBJ1-2; V: TRBV28; size: -; D: TRBD1; CDR3: CASSSRGVPTGYTF
J: TRBJ1-2; V: TRBV27; size: -; D: -; CDR3: CASSLGSQGWLGGYTF
J: TRBJ2-7; V: TRBV5-1; size: -; D: -; CDR3: CASSDDYGRGEQYF
J: TRBJ2-1; V: TRBV6-5; size: -; D: TRBD2; CDR3: CASSYHGLAGGNEQFF
J: TRBJ2-2; V: TRBV5-1; size: -; D: -; CDR3: CASSLEGGGTGELFF
J: TRBJ2-7; V: TRBV11-2; size: -; D: TRBD1; CDR3: CASSGDSLEQYF
J: TRBJ1-5; V: TRBV27; size: -; D: TRBD1; CDR3: CASSLGQGGNQPQHF
J: TRBJ2-7; V: TRBV19; size: -; D: -; CDR3: CASSAPGRPSYEQYF
J: TRBJ1-3; V: TRBV7-6; size: -; D: -; CDR3: CASSLAGGGNGNTIYF
J: TRBJ2-3; V: TRBV15; size: -; D: TRBD2; CDR3: CATSTPGTTLTDTQYF
J: TRBJ2-5; V: TRBV27; size: -; D: -; CDR3: CTPPSTDQETQYF
J: TRBJ2-7; V: TRBV7-2; size: -; D: TRBD2; CDR3: CATDGLAGGYEQYF
J: TRBJ2-1; V: TRBV9; size: -; D: TRBD2; CDR3: CASSVAGDTMNQQFF
J: TRBJ2-7; V: TRBV7-2; size: -; D: TRBD2; CDR3: CASSIQRGGYEQYF
J: TRBJ2-7; V: TRBV6-1; size: -; D: TRBD2; CDR3: CASSLLSGGGDEQYF
J: TRBJ2-1; V: TRBV7-2; size: few; D: TRBD1; CDR3: CASSPGQGKSLNEQFF
J: TRBJ2-3; V: TRBV5-1; size: -; D: -; CDR3: CASSLAPGADTQYF
J: TRBJ1-5; V: TRBV2; size: once; D: -; CDR3: CASKAGLSQPQHF
J: TRBJ2-2; V: TRBV5-1; size: -; D: TRBD2; CDR3: CASSSRTSGGADTGELFF
J: TRBJ1-1; V: TRBV12-2; size: -; D: -; CDR3: CASRNRGGVNTEAFF
J: TRBJ2-1; V: TRBV4-1; size: -; D: TRBD2; CDR3: CASSLRTSGGSNEQFF
J: TRBJ2-7; V: TRBV27; size: -; D: -; CDR3: CASSSPGQLSSYEQYF
J: TRBJ2-5; V: TRBV5-1; size: -; D: -; CDR3: CASSLPTGSEETQYF
J: TRBJ2-1; V: TRBV5-6; size: few; D: -; CDR3: CASSLAEGAYNEQFF
J: TRBJ1-2; V: TRBV29-1; size: -; D: -; CDR3: CSVDTRTNYGYTF
J: TRBJ2-1; V: TRBV14; size: -; D: TRBD1; CDR3: CASSQTDRSSYNEQFF
J: TRBJ1-6; V: TRBV6-1; size: -; D: -; CDR3: CASSERGGENSPLHF
J: TRBJ1-1; V: TRBV2; size: -; D: -; CDR3: CASSERGSNTEAFF
J: TRBJ1-6; V: TRBV10-1; size: few; D: -; CDR3: CASSEGQPPYSPLHF
J: TRBJ1-4; V: TRBV5-4; size: -; D: TRBD1; CDR3: CASSLGPGQGGGEKLFF
J: TRBJ2-7; V: TRBV7-9; size: -; D: -; CDR3: CASSLKGNYEQYF
J: TRBJ2-5; V: TRBV6-5; size: -; D: -; CDR3: CASSLTTGQETQYF
J: TRBJ2-7; V: TRBV7-2; size: -; D: -; CDR3: CASSRGAPYEQYF